This TCR beta chain was identified during a study of cytomegalovirus exposure and HLA in healthy donors. Study details: When 350 to 400 donors were genotyped, 81% of them were found to fall in the Caucasian-associated ancestry cluster.

Comments on this clone: Its cognate antigen is unknown.

60 Vbeta and 13 Jbeta primers were used in PCR. Clones were sequenced by immunoSEQ multiplex PCR, and TCRdb holds only the in-frame ones, with some missing. The data show around 130,000 clones, just over 65% seen once. With 7 bases removed from V and 0 bases from J, the gap between germline ends came to 22 bases. The length of the CDR3 is 18 residues. From germline, CDR1 is SNHLY and CDR2 FYNNEI. Overall study findings and caveats: Listed as cytomegalovirus-associated were 150 or so TCR beta chains. Reports credit the classifier with highly specific, highly sensitive diagnosis of cytomegalovirus status.

The sequence was obtained from a young man in good health and CMV-seronegative. Material for sequencing was PBMCs. The chain has TRBV2 and TRBJ2-1, with D unresolved. The DNA of the CDR3 is TGTGCCAGCAACGAACGCCCGCTAGGTTCGAGCTCCTACAATGAGCAGTTCTTC. This sequence encodes CASNERPLGSSSYNEQFF.